This T cell receptor (beta chain) was sequenced in a study of CD8+ T cells in alopecia areata. On this clone: The sample carries other DNA sequences with the same CDR3.

Germline V gene lookup returns CDR1 MGHDK and CDR2 SYGVNS. The CDR3 is 12 amino acids. Trimming left V 3 bases short and J 3 bases short, with 6 bases between. The sequencing template was cDNA reverse transcribed from extracted RNA. Here immunoSEQ multiplex PCR was the method, and the copy in TCRdb shows in-frame clones only, minus some. The repertoire has 200,000 to 250,000 clones, roughly 50% of them found once; the top ten carry around 5%. V usage is TRBV25-1 and J usage is TRBJ2-7, with D uncertain. The TCR was taken from a human donor in good health. The specimen was CD8+ T cells sorted from blood. The CDR3 coding sequence is TGTGCCAGCAGTGATTCAGGCTACGAGCAGTACTTC. It codes for CASSDSGYEQYF.